Following are 32 T cell receptor beta chains from one sample sequenced in a study of blood T cell repertoires in COVID-19. The method was immunoSEQ multiplex PCR; TCRdb's version includes in-frame clones alone and lacks a portion of them. This sample has more than 35,000 clones, with about 80% found just once. The sequencing sample was made of peripheral blood. These receptors were obtained from a woman older than 75 with acute or convalescent COVID-19.

This clone was recorded a few times. The chain couples TRBV11-3 to TRBJ1-4; D uncertain. The CDR3 is made up of 13 amino acids. Trimming stripped 1 base from V and 5 bases from J, with 5 bases between. The germline gives CDR1 SGHNT, CDR2 YENEEA. CDR3 residues: CASSLAKNEKLFF. The CDR3 region has the DNA TGTGCCAGCAGCTTAGCTAAGAATGAAAAACTGTTTTTT.

The rearrangement uses TRBV6-1 and TRBJ1-1; the D is unclear. The CDR3 is 13 residues long. The V end was cut by 7 bases, the J end by 3 bases, with 12 bases between. CDR1 is MNHNS, CDR2 SASEGT, per germline. CDR3 DNA sequence: TGTGCCAGCACCGCGGGTTTTTACACTGAAGCTTTCTTT. Translating gives CASTAGFYTEAFF.

This chain joins TRBV3-1 (or the pseudogene TRBV3-2) and TRBJ1-1; 8 bases are a match to TRBD1. V gave up 7 bases and J gave up 4 bases; unmatched junction bases: 11. This CDR3 region has 15 residues. In germline, CDR1 is LGHDT, CDR2 YNNKEL (reference sequence). In DNA, the CDR3 is TGTGCCAGCACCATAGGACAGGGTGGTGGCACTGAAGCTTTCTTT. Amino acid sequence: CASTIGQGGGTEAFF.

The CDR3 nucleotides are TGTGCCAGCAGCCGACTACGGACAGGGAACACTGAAGCTTTCTTT. Translated: CASSRLRTGNTEAFF. The chain carries TRBV14 and TRBJ1-1; 7 bases line up with TRBD1. This CDR3 is built from 15 residues. V trimming: 4 bases; J trimming: 1 base; junction bases outside the gene matches: 6. The germline V gene encodes CDR1 SGHDN and CDR2 FVKESK.

The chain has TRBV12-3 or TRBV12-4 and TRBJ1-2, with D perhaps TRBD1 (5 bases). Between the trimmed V and J ends, which lost 1 base and 8 bases, there was a span of 8 bases. This CDR3 spans 12 amino acids. The CDR3 sequence is CASSLGRGGYTF. CDR3 nucleotide sequence: TGTGCCAGCAGTTTAGGACGGGGGGGCTACACCTTC.

The rearrangement joins TRBV12-2 to TRBJ2-1; the table assigns TRBD1, which was not confirmed against the DNA. TRBV12-2 is deemed a pseudogene. The CDR3 is made up of 23 amino acids. CDR3 in amino acids: CASRSVPRDRVPSCCGAGNEQFF. For the CDR3, the DNA is TGTGCAAGTCGCTCCGTCCCCCGGGACAGGGTTCCCTCGTGCTGCGGGGCGGGTAATGAGCAGTTCTTC.

This clone came up once. The V and J genes are TRBV5-6 and TRBJ2-5; 8 positions agree with TRBD2. The CDR3 covers 14 residues. Trimming removed 5 bases from V and 5 bases from J; junction bases left unmatched: 8. The germline V gene encodes CDR1 SGHDT and CDR2 YYEEEE. The CDR3 nucleotides read TGTGCCAGCAGTTATAGCGGGGCGAGGGAGACCCAGTACTTC. Its protein product is CASSYSGARETQYF.

V and J are TRBV7-3 and TRBJ1-4; TRBD1 matches at 7 bases. Trimming at V came to 8 bases and at J to 3 bases, leaving 3 bases not matched to a gene. The CDR3 is made up of 13 amino acids. Looked up from germline, CDR1 is SGHTA and CDR2 is FQGTGA. The CDR3 DNA follows: TGTGCCAGCGCAACAGGGGCTAATGAAAAACTGTTTTTT. Amino acid sequence: CASATGANEKLFF.

The rearrangement joins TRBV19 to TRBJ1-4, with a tentative D call TRBD1 (5 bases). Deletions cut 3 bases from V and 10 bases from J, with 18 bases between. Looked up from germline, CDR1 is LNHDA and CDR2 is SQIVND (reference sequence). This CDR3 has 15 amino acids. In nucleotides, the CDR3 is TGTGCCAGTAGTATGGGGGGAGCCCACCGTGCAAAACTGTTTTTT. Its translation: CASSMGGAHRAKLFF.

In its sample, this clone was seen a few times. The rearrangement joins TRBV9 to TRBJ1-1; 10 bases line up with TRBD1. The CDR3 covers 13 residues. CDR1 is SGDLS and CDR2 is YYNGEE in the germline V gene. V was pared by 7 bases and J by 5 bases, with 5 bases of the junction left unmatched. CDR3 nucleotides: TGTGCCAGCGGACGACAGGGGGCGACTGAAGCTTTCTTT. Protein: CASGRQGATEAFF.

The rearrangement links TRBV30 to TRBJ1-6; 8 bases agree with TRBD1. The germline V gene encodes CDR1 GTSNPN and CDR2 SVGIG (reference sequence). The CDR3 runs to 15 residues. J was trimmed by 7 bases and V by 1 base; bases with no gene match: 6. The CDR3 region is CAWSAQTGGNSPLHF. CDR3 nucleotide sequence: TGTGCCTGGAGTGCCCAAACAGGGGGAAATTCACCCCTCCACTTT. Based on the CDR3 plus reference TRBV30 and TRBJ1-6, the full variable domain is SQTIHQWPATLVQPVGSPLSLECTVEGTSNPNLYWYRQAAGRGLQLLFYSVGIGQISSEVPQNLSASRPQDRQFILSSKKLLLSDSGFYLCAWSAQTGGNSPLHFGNGTRLTVT.

V and J are TRBV3-1 (or the pseudogene TRBV3-2) and TRBJ2-2; D may be TRBD1 (6 bases). The CDR3 runs 14 residues. The ends were cut back, 6 bases at V and 5 bases at J, with 13 bases in the middle. The germline V gene has CDR1 LGHDT and CDR2 YNNKEL (reference sequence). CDR3 region: CASRPGAGTGELFF. The DNA of the CDR3 is TGTGCCAGCAGGCCAGGGGCCGGGACCGGGGAGCTGTTTTTT.

This clone appeared a few times. The chain links TRBV3-1 (or the pseudogene TRBV3-2) to TRBJ2-5; D gene unclear. V shed 4 bases and J shed 5 bases, with 14 bases lying between them. This CDR3 spans 14 amino acids. The V gene's germline CDR1 is LGHDT and CDR2 YNNKEL (reference sequence). The CDR3 coding sequence is TGTGCCAGCAGCCTTCTAAGCGCCCCGGAGACCCAGTACTTC. Protein product: CASSLLSAPETQYF.

The count of this clone is one. This chain uses TRBV28 with TRBJ1-6; TRBD1 is a possible D gene (6 bases). CDR3 length: 15 residues. CDR1 and CDR2 from the germline V gene are MDHEN and SYDVKM. Trimming took 3 bases from V and 10 from J, leaving 16 bases between them. CDR3 region: CASSFSGGGVSPLHF. Written as DNA, the CDR3 is TGTGCCAGCAGTTTCAGCGGAGGGGGGGTCTCACCCCTCCACTTT.

The V call is TRBV19, the J call TRBJ2-7; 12 nucleotides match TRBD1. Germline V gene lookup returns CDR1 LNHDA and CDR2 SQIVND (reference sequence). The CDR3 length is 17 residues. V trimming: 3 bases; J trimming: 2 bases; junction bases outside the gene matches: 8. CDR3 nucleotide sequence: TGTGCCAGTAGTATGGGACAGGGGGCCGCGAAGGCCTACGAGCAGTACTTC. It is translated as CASSMGQGAAKAYEQYF.

The CDR3 is CASSPSVGRGRMADTQYF. CDR3 bases: TGCGCCAGCAGCCCCTCGGTGGGCAGGGGAAGGATGGCAGATACGCAGTATTTT. The V gene is TRBV4-3, the J gene TRBJ2-3; maybe TRBD1 (6 bases). V lost 4 bases to trimming and J lost 4 bases, with 24 bases between them. This CDR3 comprises 18 residues. Germline CDR1 is LGHNA and CDR2 is YSLEER.

V and J are TRBV6-5 and TRBJ2-1; 11 nucleotides match TRBD2. Unmatched junction bases numbered 8, after V lost 9 bases and J lost 7 bases. There are 14 residues in the CDR3. Germline assignment: CDR1 MNHEY and CDR2 SVGAGI. The CDR3 sequence: CASQLAGVVNEQFF. The CDR3 nucleotides are TGTGCCAGTCAACTAGCGGGGGTTGTAAATGAGCAGTTCTTC.

V is TRBV12-3 or TRBV12-4 and J is TRBJ1-2; unclear D gene. V lost 6 bases and J lost 7, with 12 bases in between. CDR3 length equals 12 residues. The CDR3 coding sequence is TGTGCCAGCAGCCTTACTTCGGTTGGCTACACCTTC. As protein: CASSLTSVGYTF.

The CDR3 loop is CASSIRTAYNNEQFF. The CDR3 region has the DNA TGCGCCAGCAGCATTCGGACAGCATATAACAATGAGCAGTTCTTC. The rearrangement joins TRBV4-3 to TRBJ2-1; D may be TRBD1 (6 bases). Germline lookup yields CDR1 LGHNA and CDR2 YSLEER. The CDR3 loop spans 15 amino acids. The V gene lost 5 bases and the J gene lost 5 bases, with 16 bases spanning the gap.

The rearrangement links TRBV5-1 to TRBJ1-1, with D tentatively TRBD1 (5 bases). With 9 bases removed from V and 2 bases from J, the gap between germline ends came to 20 bases. CDR3 length equals 15 residues. The germline gives CDR1 SGHRS, CDR2 YFSETQ. CDR3 amino acids: CATSLGGALNTEAFF. The CDR3, as DNA: TGCGCCACCTCGCTGGGTGGGGCATTAAACACTGAAGCTTTCTTT. The full variable domain, in which reference TRBV5-1 and TRBJ1-1 provide the parts outside the CDR3, is KAGVTQTPRYLIKTRGQQVTLSCSPISGHRSVSWYQQTPGQGLQFLFEYFSETQRNKGNFPGRFSGRQFSNSRSEMNVSTLELGDSALYLCATSLGGALNTEAFFGQGTRLTVV.

The V call is TRBV2, the J call TRBJ1-1; possible D gene TRBD1, 6 bases. The CDR3 has 17 amino acids. Germline lookup yields CDR1 SNHLY and CDR2 FYNNEI. Trimming left V 1 base short and J 1 base short, with 16 bases between. CDR3 DNA: TGTGCCAGCAGTGAAGGTGGGGGCTTTGGCTCGAACACTGAAGCTTTCTTT. Translation: CASSEGGGFGSNTEAFF.

This chain joins TRBV6-5 and TRBJ1-6; 7 positions match TRBD1. Germline V lookup: CDR1 MNHEY, CDR2 SVGAGI. J gave up 8 bases and V 1 base, and 5 bases lay outside the gene matches. The CDR3 is 15 residues long. Here the CDR3 DNA reads TGTGCCAGCAGTTACTTGTCAGGACAGGATTCACCCCTCCACTTT. Residues: CASSYLSGQDSPLHF.

The chain employs TRBV19 and TRBJ2-1; 14 bases fit TRBD2. Germline V gives CDR1 LNHDA, CDR2 SQIVND (reference sequence). The CDR3 is 15 amino acids. Trimming cost V 3 bases and J 10 bases; bases outside gene matches: 5. Written as DNA, the CDR3 is TGTGCCAGTAGTATGACTAGCGGGGGGGCCCAAGAGCAGTTCTTC. It specifies CASSMTSGGAQEQFF.

V gene TRBV12-5 combines with J gene TRBJ1-4; possible D gene TRBD1, 6 bases. The V gene lost 0 bases and the J gene lost 11 bases, with 16 bases spanning the gap. The CDR3 covers 15 residues. Germline CDR1 is LGHNT and CDR2 is FRNRAP. CDR3 sequence: CASGLVEGDTGKLFF. The CDR3 DNA reads as TGTGCTAGTGGTTTGGTAGAGGGGGACACAGGGAAACTGTTTTTT.

The chain joins TRBV6-5 to TRBJ1-6, with TRBD1 matching 10 bases. Germline assignment: CDR1 MNHEY and CDR2 SVGAGI. After removal of 2 bases from V and 6 bases from J, the junction contained 4 bases not matched to a gene. The CDR3 is 16 amino acids. In DNA, the CDR3 is TGTGCCAGCAGTTACACGGGACAGGGGATTAATTCACCCCTCCACTTT. Its translation is CASSYTGQGINSPLHF.

The gene calls are TRBV5-1 and TRBJ2-7, with 10 bases identical to TRBD1. The CDR3 runs 15 residues. The germline V gene has CDR1 SGHRS and CDR2 YFSETQ. V lost 4 bases and J lost 5; bases outside the gene matches: 9. Here the CDR3 reads CASSPTGTGVNEQYF. As DNA, the CDR3 is TGCGCCAGCAGCCCAACCGGGACAGGGGTGAACGAGCAGTACTTC.

This chain's CDR3 is CASSLAGKGYEQYF. CDR3 DNA: TGTGCCAGCAGTTTAGCCGGGAAAGGCTACGAGCAGTACTTC. The chain joins TRBV27 to TRBJ2-7; possible D gene TRBD2, 5 bases. The germline V and J ends were trimmed by 2 bases and 3 bases, with 11 bases remaining between them. The CDR3 contains 14 residues. Germline-derived CDR1 and CDR2 are MNHEY and SMNVEV (reference sequence).

This clone was observed a single time. The chain combines TRBV29-1 with TRBJ1-2; D unclear. This CDR3 has 13 amino acids. CDR1 SQVTM and CDR2 ANQGSEA come from the germline V gene. The germline V and J ends were trimmed by 6 bases and 3 bases, with 14 bases remaining between them. The CDR3 loop is CSVGSNRHYGYTF. CDR3 sequence (DNA): TGCAGCGTCGGTTCTAACCGCCACTATGGCTACACCTTC. Supplemented by reference TRBV29-1 and TRBJ1-2, the full variable domain reads SAVISQKPSRDICQRGTSLTIQCQVDSQVTMMFWYRQQPGQSLTLIATANQGSEATYESGFVIDKFPISRPNLTFSTLTVSNMSPEDSSIYLCSVGSNRHYGYTFGSGTRLTVV.

The gene calls are TRBV19 and TRBJ1-5, with 7 bases identical to TRBD1. The CDR3 contains 14 residues. V shed 5 bases, J shed 0 bases, and the junction held 1 base outside the gene matches. CDR1 is LNHDA, CDR2 SQIVND, per germline (reference sequence). The CDR3 here is CASSRDSSNQPQHF. DNA of the CDR3: TGTGCCAGTAGTCGGGACAGTAGCAATCAGCCCCAGCATTTT. Combining the CDR3 with reference TRBV19 and TRBJ1-5 gives the whole variable domain DGGITQSPKYLFRKEGQNVTLSCEQNLNHDAMYWYRQDPGQGLRLIYYSQIVNDFQKGDIAEGYSVSREKKESFPLTVTSAQKNPTAFYLCASSRDSSNQPQHFGDGTRLSIL.

This chain uses TRBV2 with TRBJ2-7; TRBD2 matches 9 bases. Germline CDR1 is SNHLY and CDR2 is FYNNEI. The trim removed 7 bases at V and 6 bases at J, leaving 13 bases unmatched. This CDR3 contains 15 residues. CDR3 amino acids: CASTRSRGGLGEQYF. The DNA of the CDR3 is TGTGCCAGCACTAGGTCGCGGGGGGGCCTTGGCGAGCAGTACTTC.

The rearrangement joins TRBV2 to TRBJ2-3; TRBD2 agrees at 8 bases. Per the germline V gene, CDR1 is SNHLY and CDR2 is FYNNEI. The CDR3 contains 18 residues. The V gene end was trimmed by 4 bases and the J gene end by 0 bases; junction bases not matched to a gene: 12. Here the CDR3 reads CASSVRAGGRASTDTQYF. As DNA, the CDR3 is TGTGCCAGCAGTGTCAGGGCGGGGGGTCGAGCTAGCACAGATACGCAGTATTTT.

The sample holds one count of this clone. The gene calls are TRBV21-1 and TRBJ1-4. TRBV21-1 is assigned pseudogene status. This CDR3 region has 15 residues. CDR3 amino acids: CASSKAPATNEKLFF. The CDR3 nucleotides are TGTGCCAGCAGCAAAGCGCCGGCAACTAATGAAAAACTGTTTTTT.